Sequencing of this T cell receptor beta chain was carried out in a study of blood T cell repertoires in COVID-19 (TCRdb year 2020). Concerning the study at large: Collaborator samples came from the United States, Italy and Spain and covered acute and convalescent phases of COVID-19. Samples were obtained from the ongoing ImmuneRACE study (first 160 participants) and from over a thousand subjects provided by 6 global collaborators. The material from the prospective study consisted of cDNA or gDNA derived from T cells, B-cell-depleted T cells, or PBMCs. The dataset comprised deeply sampled blood TCRbeta repertoires from subjects exposed to, actively infected with, or recovered from COVID-19. Sample metadata almost always included a de-identified subject ID, COVID-19 status, age in years and sex. Where available, HLA class I and class II types were obtained from metadata supplied by the sample provider rather than from assay-based typing. The repertoires were made available in a free public database intended to serve as a resource for research on the immune response to SARS-CoV-2. What the study reported, not specific to this receptor: How much clinical and demographic metadata was included differed by source and by participant, and the metadata was provided uncurated.

TCRbeta CDR3 regions were amplified from genomic DNA by means of the immunoSEQ Assay, a bias-controlled multiplex PCR. As for the original processing: The number of nucleated cells in each sample was estimated by amplification of reference gene primers within the assay. To quantify the absolute abundance of each unique TCRbeta CDR3 rearrangement, sequence reads were collapsed and filtered. For each sample, productive Simpson clonality was calculated as the square root of Simpson's diversity index over productive rearrangements. The clones in this table, taken by TCRdb from immuneACCESS, are in-frame only. Not every clone is retained; where verified, under half of the shortfall comes from an unresolved V gene, and the cause of the rest is unknown. That table is the source of V, J and clone size, and D and trimming were worked out from the DNA. For this sample there are 330,000 or so clones; over 85% appear just once. The ten biggest clones cover roughly 4% of the sample.

The CDR3 runs 14 residues from the cysteine to the phenylalanine. Left in the record is the CDR3 DNA by itself, 42 bases read in frame from the first base. CDR1 KGHSH and CDR2 LQKENI are derived from the germline V gene. V gives up 0 bases and J gives up 4 bases, and the segment between their germline ends measures 9 bases. This clone was detected only once. Its specific antigen is unknown. No much larger clonotype is one base removed from it; base qualities were not supplied. In Seattle, one collaborating source enrolled patients while the infection was active and tracked those patients longitudinally over the course of disease. Each collaborating institution followed its own protocols to collect whole blood in K2EDTA tubes. For TCRbeta analysis, collaborators shipped samples in one of three forms: frozen whole blood, isolated PBMCs, or DNA extracted from either of those sample types.

The chain links TRBV18 with TRBJ1-1, with the D gene too uncertain to name. The sequence was obtained from a woman aged 55-70 years with COVID-19, enrolled during active disease. The sample taken for sequencing was peripheral blood. The CDR3 protein sequence reads: CASSPPARFTEAFF. The nucleotide sequence is TGTGCCAGCTCACCACCGGCCAGATTCACTGAAGCTTTCTTT.